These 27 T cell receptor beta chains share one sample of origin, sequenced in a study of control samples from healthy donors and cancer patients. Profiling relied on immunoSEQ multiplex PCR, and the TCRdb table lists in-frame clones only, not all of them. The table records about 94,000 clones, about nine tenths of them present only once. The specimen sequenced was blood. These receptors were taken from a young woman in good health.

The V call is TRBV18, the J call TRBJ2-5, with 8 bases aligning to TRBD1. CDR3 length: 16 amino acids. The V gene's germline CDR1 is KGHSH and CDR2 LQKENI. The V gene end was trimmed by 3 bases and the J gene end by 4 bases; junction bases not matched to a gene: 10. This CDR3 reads CASSPTRTGNVETQYF. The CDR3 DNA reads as TGTGCCAGCTCACCTACCCGGACAGGGAATGTAGAGACCCAGTACTTC. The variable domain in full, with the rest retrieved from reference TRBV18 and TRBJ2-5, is NAGVMQNPRHLVRRRGQEARLRCSPMKGHSHVYWYRQLPEEGLKFMVYLQKENIIDESGMPKERFSAEFPKEGPSILRIQQVVRGDSAAYFCASSPTRTGNVETQYFGPGTRLLVL.

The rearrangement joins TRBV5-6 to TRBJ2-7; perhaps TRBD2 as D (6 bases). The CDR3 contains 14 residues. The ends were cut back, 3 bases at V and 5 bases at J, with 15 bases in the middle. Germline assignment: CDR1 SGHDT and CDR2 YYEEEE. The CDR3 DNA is TGTGCCAGCAGCTGGACCTTACGCGGGGACGAGCAGTACTTC. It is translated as CASSWTLRGDEQYF. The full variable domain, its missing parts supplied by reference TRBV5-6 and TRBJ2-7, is DAGVTQSPTHLIKTRGQQVTLRCSPKSGHDTVSWYQQALGQGPQFIFQYYEEEERQRGNFPDRFSGHQFPNYSSELNVNALLLGDSALYLCASSWTLRGDEQYFGPGTRLTVT.

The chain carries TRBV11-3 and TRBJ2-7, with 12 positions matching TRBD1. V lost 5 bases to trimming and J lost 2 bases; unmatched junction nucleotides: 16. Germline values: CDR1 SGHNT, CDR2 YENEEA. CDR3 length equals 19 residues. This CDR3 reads CASSLTAGQGANWPYEQYF. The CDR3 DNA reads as TGTGCCAGCAGCCTTACCGCGGGACAGGGGGCGAATTGGCCCTACGAGCAGTACTTC.

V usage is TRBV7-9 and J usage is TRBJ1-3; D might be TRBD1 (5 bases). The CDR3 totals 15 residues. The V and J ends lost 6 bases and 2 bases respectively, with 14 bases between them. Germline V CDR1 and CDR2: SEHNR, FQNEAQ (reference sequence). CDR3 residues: CASRLQGPAGNTIYF. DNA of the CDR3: TGTGCCAGCAGACTCCAGGGTCCGGCTGGAAACACCATATATTTT. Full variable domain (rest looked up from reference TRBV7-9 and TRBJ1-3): DTGVSQNPRHKITKRGQNVTFRCDPISEHNRLYWYRQTLGQGPEFLTYFQNEAQLEKSRLLSDRFSAERPKGSFSTLEIQRTEQGDSAMYLCASRLQGPAGNTIYFGEGSWLTVV.

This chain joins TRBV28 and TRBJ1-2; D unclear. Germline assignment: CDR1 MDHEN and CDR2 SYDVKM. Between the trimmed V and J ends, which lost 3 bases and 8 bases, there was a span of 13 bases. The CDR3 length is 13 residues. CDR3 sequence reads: CASSLEAFGGYTF. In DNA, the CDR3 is TGTGCCAGCAGTTTGGAGGCCTTCGGGGGCTACACCTTC.

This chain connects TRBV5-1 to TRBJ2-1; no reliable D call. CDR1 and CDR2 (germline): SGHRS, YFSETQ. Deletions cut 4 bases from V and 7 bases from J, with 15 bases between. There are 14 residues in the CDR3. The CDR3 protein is CASSTEAVGNEQFF. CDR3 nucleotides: TGCGCCAGCAGCACGGAAGCCGTGGGGAATGAGCAGTTCTTC.

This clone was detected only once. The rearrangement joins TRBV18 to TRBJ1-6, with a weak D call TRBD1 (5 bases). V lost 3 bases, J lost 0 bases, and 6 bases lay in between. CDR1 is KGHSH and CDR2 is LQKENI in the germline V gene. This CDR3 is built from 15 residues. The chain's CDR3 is CASSPGDSYNSPLHF. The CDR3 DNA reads TGTGCCAGCTCACCGGGGGACTCCTATAATTCACCCCTCCACTTT. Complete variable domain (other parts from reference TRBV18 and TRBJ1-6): NAGVMQNPRHLVRRRGQEARLRCSPMKGHSHVYWYRQLPEEGLKFMVYLQKENIIDESGMPKERFSAEFPKEGPSILRIQQVVRGDSAAYFCASSPGDSYNSPLHFGNGTRLTVT.

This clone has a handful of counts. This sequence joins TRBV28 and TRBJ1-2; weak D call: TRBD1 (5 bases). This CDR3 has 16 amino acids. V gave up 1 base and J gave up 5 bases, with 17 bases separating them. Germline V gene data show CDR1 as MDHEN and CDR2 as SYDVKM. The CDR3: CASSLFLATGGYGYTF. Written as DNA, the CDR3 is TGTGCCAGCAGTTTATTCCTCGCTACAGGCGGATATGGCTACACCTTC.

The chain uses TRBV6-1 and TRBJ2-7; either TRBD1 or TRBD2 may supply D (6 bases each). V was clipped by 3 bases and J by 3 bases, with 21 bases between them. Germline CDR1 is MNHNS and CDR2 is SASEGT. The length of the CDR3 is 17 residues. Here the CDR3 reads CASSDSPGGSGFYEQYF. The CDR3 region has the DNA TGTGCCAGCAGTGATAGTCCCGGGGGCTCGGGGTTCTACGAGCAGTACTTC.

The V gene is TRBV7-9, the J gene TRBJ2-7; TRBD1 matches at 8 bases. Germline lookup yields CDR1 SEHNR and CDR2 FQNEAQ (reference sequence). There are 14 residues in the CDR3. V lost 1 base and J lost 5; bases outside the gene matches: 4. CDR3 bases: TGTGCCAGCAGCTTAGTGGGACAGGTCCACGAGCAGTACTTC. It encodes CASSLVGQVHEQYF.

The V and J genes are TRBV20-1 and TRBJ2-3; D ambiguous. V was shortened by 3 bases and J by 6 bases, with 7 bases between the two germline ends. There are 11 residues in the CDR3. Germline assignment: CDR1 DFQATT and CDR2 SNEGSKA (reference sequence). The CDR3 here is CSASFQDTQYF. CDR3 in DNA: TGCAGTGCTAGTTTTCAGGATACGCAGTATTTT.

Written as DNA, the CDR3 is TGTGCCAGCGAGTCTAATTCGGGGCCCAGTCGGGGCTACACCTTC. Amino acids: CASESNSGPSRGYTF. V is TRBV25-1 and J is TRBJ1-2, with D perhaps matching TRBD1 (5 bases). CDR1 and CDR2 from the germline V gene are MGHDK and SYGVNS. This CDR3 region has 15 residues. V was pared by 8 bases and J by 8 bases, with 24 bases between.

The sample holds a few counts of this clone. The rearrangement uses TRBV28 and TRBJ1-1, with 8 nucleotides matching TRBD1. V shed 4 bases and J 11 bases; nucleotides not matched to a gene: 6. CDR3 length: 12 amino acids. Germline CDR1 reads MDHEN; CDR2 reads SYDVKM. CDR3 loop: CASSSGQATAFF. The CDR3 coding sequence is TGTGCCAGCAGTTCGGGACAGGCGACTGCTTTCTTT.

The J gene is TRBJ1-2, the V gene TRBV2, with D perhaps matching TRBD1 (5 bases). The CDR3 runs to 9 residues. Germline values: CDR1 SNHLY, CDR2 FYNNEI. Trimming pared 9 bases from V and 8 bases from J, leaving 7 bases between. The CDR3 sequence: CASWDGYTF. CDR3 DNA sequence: TGTGCCAGTTGGGACGGCTACACCTTC.

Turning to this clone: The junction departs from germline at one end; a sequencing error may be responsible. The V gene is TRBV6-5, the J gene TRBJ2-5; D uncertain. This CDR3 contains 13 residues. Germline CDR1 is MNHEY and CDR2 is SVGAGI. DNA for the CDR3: TGTGCCAGCAGTTACCGTCTGAAAGAGGCCCAGTACTTC. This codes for CASSYRLKEAQYF.

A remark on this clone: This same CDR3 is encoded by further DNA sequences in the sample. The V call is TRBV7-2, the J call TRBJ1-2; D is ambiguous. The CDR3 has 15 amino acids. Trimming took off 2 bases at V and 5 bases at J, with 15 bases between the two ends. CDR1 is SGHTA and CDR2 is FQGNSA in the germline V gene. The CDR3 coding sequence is TGTGCCAGCAGCTTACAGTCCGGAGGGATATATGGCTACACCTTC. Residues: CASSLQSGGIYGYTF.

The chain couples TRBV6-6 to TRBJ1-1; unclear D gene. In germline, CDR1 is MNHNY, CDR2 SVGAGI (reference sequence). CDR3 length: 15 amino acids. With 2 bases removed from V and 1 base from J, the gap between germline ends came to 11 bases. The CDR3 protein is CASSYPTEANTEAFF. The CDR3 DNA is TGTGCCAGCAGTTACCCGACTGAGGCGAACACTGAAGCTTTCTTT.

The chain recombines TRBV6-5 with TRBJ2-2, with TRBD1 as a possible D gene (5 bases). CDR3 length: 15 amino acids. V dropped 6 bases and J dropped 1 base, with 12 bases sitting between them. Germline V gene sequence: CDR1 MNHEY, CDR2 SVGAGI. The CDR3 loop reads CASSPSGQNTGELFF. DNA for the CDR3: TGTGCCAGCAGCCCCTCAGGACAGAACACCGGGGAGCTGTTTTTT.

This CDR3 reads CASSEFWNADYNEQFF. CDR3 DNA sequence: TGTGCCAGCAGTGAATTTTGGAACGCTGACTACAATGAGCAGTTCTTC. The chain carries TRBV25-1 and TRBJ2-1; D remains unclear. The CDR3 is made up of 16 amino acids. Germline V lookup: CDR1 MGHDK, CDR2 SYGVNS. V was shortened by 1 base and J by 3 bases, with 13 bases between the two germline ends.

The CDR3 nucleotides read TGTGCCAGCAGTCCCCACCGGGGTGGCTACACCTTC. It yields the protein CASSPHRGGYTF. V gene TRBV27 combines with J gene TRBJ1-2; D call uncertain. The germline CDR1 and CDR2 sequences are MNHEY and SMNVEV (reference sequence). CDR3 length: 12 amino acids. V was shortened by 5 bases and J by 7 bases, with 11 bases between the two germline ends.

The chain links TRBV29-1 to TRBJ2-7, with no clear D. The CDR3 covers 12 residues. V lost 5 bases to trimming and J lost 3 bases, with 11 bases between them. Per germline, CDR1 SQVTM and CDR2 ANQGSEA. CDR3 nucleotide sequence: TGCAGCGTTAGTGAGTACTACTACGAGCAGTACTTC. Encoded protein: CSVSEYYYEQYF.

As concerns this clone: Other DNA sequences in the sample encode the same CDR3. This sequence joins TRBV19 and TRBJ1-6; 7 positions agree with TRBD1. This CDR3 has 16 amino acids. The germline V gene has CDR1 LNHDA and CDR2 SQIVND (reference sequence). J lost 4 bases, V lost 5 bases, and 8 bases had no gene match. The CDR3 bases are TGTGCCAGTAGTGCCGACAGGGACCCGTATAATTCACCCCTCCACTTT. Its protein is CASSADRDPYNSPLHF.

CDR3 protein: CASTDSPTGETQYF. CDR3 sequence (DNA): TGTGCCAGCACCGACTCCCCGACAGGAGAGACCCAGTACTTC. The rearrangement joins TRBV9 to TRBJ2-5, with TRBD1 as a possible D gene (6 bases). Germline lookup yields CDR1 SGDLS and CDR2 YYNGEE. The CDR3 runs 14 residues. The V and J ends lost 6 bases and 4 bases respectively, with 16 bases between them.

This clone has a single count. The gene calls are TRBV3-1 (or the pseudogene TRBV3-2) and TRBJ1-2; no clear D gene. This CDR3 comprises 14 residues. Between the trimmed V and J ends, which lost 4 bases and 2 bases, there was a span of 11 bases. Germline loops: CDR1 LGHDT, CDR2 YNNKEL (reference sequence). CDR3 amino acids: CASSPSSGNYGYTF. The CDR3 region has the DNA TGTGCCAGCAGCCCTTCCTCCGGAAACTATGGCTACACCTTC.

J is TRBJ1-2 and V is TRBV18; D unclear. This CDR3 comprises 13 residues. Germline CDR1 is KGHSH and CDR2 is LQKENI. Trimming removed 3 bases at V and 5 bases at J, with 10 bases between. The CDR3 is CASSPVGAYGYTF. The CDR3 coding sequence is TGTGCCAGCTCACCTGTGGGCGCGTATGGCTACACCTTC.

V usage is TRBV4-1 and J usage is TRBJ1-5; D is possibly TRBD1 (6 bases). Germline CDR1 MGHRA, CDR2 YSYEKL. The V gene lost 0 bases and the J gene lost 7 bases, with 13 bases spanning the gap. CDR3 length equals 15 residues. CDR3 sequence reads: CASSQEPRGAQPQHF. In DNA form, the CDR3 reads TGCGCCAGCAGCCAAGAACCCAGGGGAGCGCAGCCCCAGCATTTT.

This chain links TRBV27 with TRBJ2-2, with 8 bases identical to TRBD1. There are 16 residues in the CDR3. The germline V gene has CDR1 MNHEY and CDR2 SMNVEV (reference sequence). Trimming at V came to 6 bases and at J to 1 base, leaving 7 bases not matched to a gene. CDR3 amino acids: CASSRPGTGNTGELFF. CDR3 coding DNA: TGTGCCAGCAGCCGCCCCGGGACAGGGAACACCGGGGAGCTGTTTTTT.